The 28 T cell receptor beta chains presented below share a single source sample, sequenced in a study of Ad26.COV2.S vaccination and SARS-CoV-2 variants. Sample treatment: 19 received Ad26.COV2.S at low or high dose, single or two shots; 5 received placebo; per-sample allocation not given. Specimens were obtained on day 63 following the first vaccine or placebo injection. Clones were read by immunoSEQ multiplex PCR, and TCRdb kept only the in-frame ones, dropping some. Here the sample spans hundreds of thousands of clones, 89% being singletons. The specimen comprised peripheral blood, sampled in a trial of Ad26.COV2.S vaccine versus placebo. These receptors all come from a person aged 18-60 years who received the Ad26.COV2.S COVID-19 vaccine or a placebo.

The CDR3 reads CASSTQVDYTEAFF. The DNA of the CDR3 is TGTGCCAGCAGCACACAGGTAGACTACACTGAAGCTTTCTTT. The chain employs TRBV7-9 and TRBJ1-1; a possible D gene is TRBD1 (5 bases). Germline-derived CDR1 and CDR2 are SEHNR and FQNEAQ (reference sequence). CDR3 size: 14 residues. V lost 5 bases and J lost 3, with 13 bases in between.

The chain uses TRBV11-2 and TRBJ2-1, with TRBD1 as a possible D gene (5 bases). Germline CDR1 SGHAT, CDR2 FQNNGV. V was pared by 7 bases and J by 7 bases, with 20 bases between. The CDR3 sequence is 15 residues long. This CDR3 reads CASTTGSRAYNEQFF. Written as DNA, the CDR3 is TGTGCCAGCACGACGGGCAGCAGGGCGTATAATGAGCAGTTCTTC.

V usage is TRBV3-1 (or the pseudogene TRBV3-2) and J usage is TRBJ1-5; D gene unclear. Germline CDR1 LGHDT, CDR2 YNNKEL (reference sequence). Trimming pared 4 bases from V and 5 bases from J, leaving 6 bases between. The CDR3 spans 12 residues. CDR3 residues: CASSLRDQPQHF. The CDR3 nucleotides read TGTGCCAGCAGCCTTCGGGATCAGCCCCAGCATTTT.

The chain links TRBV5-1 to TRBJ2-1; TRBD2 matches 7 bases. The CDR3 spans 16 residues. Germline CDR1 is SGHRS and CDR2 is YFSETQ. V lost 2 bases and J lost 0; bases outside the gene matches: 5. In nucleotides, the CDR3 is TGCGCCAGCAGCTTAGGCGGCGGGAGCTCCTACAATGAGCAGTTCTTC. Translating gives CASSLGGGSSYNEQFF.

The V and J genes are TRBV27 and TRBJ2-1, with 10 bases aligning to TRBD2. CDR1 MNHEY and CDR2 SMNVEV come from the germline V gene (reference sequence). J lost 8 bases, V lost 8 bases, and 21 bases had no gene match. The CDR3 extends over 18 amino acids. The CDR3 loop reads CASRVFGLADPLRDEQFF. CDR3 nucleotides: TGTGCCAGCCGGGTTTTTGGACTAGCGGACCCCTTAAGGGATGAGCAGTTCTTC.

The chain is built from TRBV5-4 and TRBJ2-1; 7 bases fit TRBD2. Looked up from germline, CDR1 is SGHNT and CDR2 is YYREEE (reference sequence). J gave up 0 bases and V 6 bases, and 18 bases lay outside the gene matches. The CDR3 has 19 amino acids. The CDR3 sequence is CASTYDGAGRGSSYNEQFF. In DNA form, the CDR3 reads TGTGCCAGCACCTATGACGGGGCGGGGCGGGGGAGCTCCTACAATGAGCAGTTCTTC.

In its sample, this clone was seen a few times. CDR3: CASSGLFRGEQYF. The CDR3 nucleotides are TGTGCCAGCAGCGGTTTGTTTCGAGGCGAGCAGTACTTC. This chain links TRBV7-9 with TRBJ2-7, with D hard to call. The V gene lost 5 bases and the J gene lost 6 bases, with 14 bases spanning the gap. The CDR3 is made up of 13 amino acids. The V gene's germline CDR1 is SEHNR and CDR2 FQNEAQ (reference sequence).

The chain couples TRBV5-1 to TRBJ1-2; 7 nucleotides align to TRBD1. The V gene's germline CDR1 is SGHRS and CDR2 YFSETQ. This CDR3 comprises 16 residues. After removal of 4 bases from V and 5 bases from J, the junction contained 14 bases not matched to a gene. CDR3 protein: CASSLTEWTGAYGYTF. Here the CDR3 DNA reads TGCGCCAGCAGCCTAACTGAGTGGACAGGCGCTTATGGCTACACCTTC.

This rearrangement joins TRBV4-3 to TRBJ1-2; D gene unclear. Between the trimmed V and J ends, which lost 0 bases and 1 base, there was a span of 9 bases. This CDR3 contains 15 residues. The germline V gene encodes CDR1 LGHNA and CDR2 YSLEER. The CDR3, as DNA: TGCGCCAGCAGCCAAGATGGAGGGTTTAACTATGGCTACACCTTC. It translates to CASSQDGGFNYGYTF.

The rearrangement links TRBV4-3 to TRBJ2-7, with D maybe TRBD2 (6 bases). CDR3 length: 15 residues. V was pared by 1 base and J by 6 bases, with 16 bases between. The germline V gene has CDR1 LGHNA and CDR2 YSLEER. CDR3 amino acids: CASSQGKGRRGEQYV. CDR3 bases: TGCGCCAGCAGCCAAGGGAAGGGGCGGAGGGGCGAGCAGTACGTC.

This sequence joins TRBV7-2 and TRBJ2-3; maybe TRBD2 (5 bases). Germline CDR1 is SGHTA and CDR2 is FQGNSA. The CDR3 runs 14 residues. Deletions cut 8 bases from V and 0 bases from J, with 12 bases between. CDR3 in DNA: TGTGCCAGCCGGAGCGGCTCTAGCACAGATACGCAGTATTTT. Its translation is CASRSGSSTDTQYF.

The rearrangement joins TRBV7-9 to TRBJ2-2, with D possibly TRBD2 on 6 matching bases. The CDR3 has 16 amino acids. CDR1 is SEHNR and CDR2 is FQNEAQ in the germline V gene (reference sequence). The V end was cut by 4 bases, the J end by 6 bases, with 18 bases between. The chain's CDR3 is CASSSPLTGVPGELFF. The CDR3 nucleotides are TGTGCCAGCAGCTCCCCCCTTACGGGGGTGCCCGGGGAGCTGTTTTTT.

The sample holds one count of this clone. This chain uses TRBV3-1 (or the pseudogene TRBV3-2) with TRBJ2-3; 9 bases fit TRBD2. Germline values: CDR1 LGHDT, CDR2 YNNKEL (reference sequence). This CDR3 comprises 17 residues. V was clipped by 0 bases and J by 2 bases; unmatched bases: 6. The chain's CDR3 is CASSQDTERGVTDTQYF. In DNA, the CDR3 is TGTGCCAGCAGCCAAGATACCGAGCGGGGGGTCACAGATACGCAGTATTTT.

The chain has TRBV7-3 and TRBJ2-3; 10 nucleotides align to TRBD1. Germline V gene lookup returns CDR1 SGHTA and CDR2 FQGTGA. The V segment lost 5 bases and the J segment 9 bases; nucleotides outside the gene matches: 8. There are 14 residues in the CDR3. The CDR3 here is CASSLGQGFETQYF. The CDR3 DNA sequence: TGTGCCAGCAGCCTGGGACAGGGGTTTGAGACGCAGTATTTT.

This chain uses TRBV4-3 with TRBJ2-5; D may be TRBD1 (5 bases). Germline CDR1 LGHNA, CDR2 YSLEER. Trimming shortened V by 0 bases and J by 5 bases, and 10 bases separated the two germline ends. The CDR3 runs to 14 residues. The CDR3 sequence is CASSQERRAETQYF. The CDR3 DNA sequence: TGCGCCAGCAGCCAAGAGCGCAGGGCCGAGACCCAGTACTTC.

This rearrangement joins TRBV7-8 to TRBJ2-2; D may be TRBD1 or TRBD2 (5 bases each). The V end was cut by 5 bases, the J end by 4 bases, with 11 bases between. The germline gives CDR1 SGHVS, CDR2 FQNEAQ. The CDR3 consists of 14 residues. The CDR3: CASSRAGSTGELFF. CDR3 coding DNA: TGTGCCAGCAGCCGAGCAGGGAGCACCGGGGAGCTGTTTTTT.

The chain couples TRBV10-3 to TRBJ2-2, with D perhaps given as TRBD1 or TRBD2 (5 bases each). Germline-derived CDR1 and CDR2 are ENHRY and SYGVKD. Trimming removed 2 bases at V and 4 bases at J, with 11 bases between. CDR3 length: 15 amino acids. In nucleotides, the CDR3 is TGTGCCATCAGTGAGAGAGGGGCGGGCACCGGGGAGCTGTTTTTT. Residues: CAISERGAGTGELFF.

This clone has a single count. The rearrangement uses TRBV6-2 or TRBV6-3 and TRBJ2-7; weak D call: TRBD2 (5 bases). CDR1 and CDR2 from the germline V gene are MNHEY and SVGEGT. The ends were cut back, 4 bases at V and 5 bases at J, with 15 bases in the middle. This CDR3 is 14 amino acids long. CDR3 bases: TGTGCCAGCAGTTTAGACGGGTCGAGGGACGAGCAGTACTTC. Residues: CASSLDGSRDEQYF.

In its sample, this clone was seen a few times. CDR3 nucleotide sequence: TGTGCCATCAGTGGGGGACAGGGGGCTTCTGGGGCCAACGTCCTGACTTTC. Residues: CAISGGQGASGANVLTF. This sequence joins TRBV10-3 and TRBJ2-6, with 12 bases fitting TRBD1. Germline CDR1 ENHRY, CDR2 SYGVKD. V lost 4 bases, J lost 1 base, and 2 bases stayed unmatched. The CDR3 length is 17 residues.

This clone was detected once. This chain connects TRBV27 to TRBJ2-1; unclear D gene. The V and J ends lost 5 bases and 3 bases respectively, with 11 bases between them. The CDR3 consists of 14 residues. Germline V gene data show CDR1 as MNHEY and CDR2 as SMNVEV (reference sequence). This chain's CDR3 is CASSPRTVYNEQFF. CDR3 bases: TGTGCCAGCAGTCCCCGCACTGTCTACAATGAGCAGTTCTTC.

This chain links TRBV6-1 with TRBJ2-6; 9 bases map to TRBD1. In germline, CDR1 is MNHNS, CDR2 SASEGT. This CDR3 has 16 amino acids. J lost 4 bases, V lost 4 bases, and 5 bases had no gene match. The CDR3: CASSVGQGAGANVLTF. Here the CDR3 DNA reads TGTGCCAGCAGTGTGGGACAGGGAGCCGGGGCCAACGTCCTGACTTTC.

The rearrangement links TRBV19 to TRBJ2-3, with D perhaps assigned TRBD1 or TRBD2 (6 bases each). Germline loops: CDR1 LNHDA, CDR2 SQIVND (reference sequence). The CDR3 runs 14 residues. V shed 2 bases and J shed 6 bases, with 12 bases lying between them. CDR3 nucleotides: TGTGCCAGTAGTATACGGGGGCTTGGGGATACGCAGTATTTT. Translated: CASSIRGLGDTQYF. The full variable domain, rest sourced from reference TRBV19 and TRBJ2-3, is DGGITQSPKYLFRKEGQNVTLSCEQNLNHDAMYWYRQDPGQGLRLIYYSQIVNDFQKGDIAEGYSVSREKKESFPLTVTSAQKNPTAFYLCASSIRGLGDTQYFGPGTRLTVL.

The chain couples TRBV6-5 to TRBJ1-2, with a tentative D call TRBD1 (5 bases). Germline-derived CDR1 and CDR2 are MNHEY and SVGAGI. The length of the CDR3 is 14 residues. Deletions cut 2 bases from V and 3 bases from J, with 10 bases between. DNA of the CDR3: TGTGCCAGCAGTTACGCAGGGACGTACTATGGCTACACCTTC. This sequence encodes CASSYAGTYYGYTF.

DNA for the CDR3: TGTGCCAGCAGCCGGGACTATCGGTCTTGGGATGAGCAGTTCTTC. Its translation is CASSRDYRSWDEQFF. The rearrangement joins TRBV7-9 to TRBJ2-1, with 7 bases identical to TRBD2. Germline V gives CDR1 SEHNR, CDR2 FQNEAQ (reference sequence). Unmatched junction bases numbered 12, after V lost 5 bases and J lost 8 bases. CDR3 length equals 15 residues.

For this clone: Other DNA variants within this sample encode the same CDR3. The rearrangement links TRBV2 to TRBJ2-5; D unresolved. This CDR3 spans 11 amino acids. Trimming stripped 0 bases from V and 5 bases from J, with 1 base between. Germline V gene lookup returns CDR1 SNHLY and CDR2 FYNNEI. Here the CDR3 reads CASSEAETQYF. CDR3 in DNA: TGTGCCAGCAGTGAAGCGGAGACCCAGTACTTC.

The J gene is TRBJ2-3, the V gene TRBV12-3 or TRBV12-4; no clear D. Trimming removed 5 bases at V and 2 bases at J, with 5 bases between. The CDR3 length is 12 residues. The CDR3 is CASSPFTDTQYF. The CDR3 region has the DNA TGTGCCAGCAGTCCCTTCACAGATACGCAGTATTTT.

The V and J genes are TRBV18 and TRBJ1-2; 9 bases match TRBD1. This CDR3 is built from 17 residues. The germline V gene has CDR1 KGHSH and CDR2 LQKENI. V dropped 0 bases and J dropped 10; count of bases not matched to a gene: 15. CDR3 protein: CASSPPRTGDTRGPYTF. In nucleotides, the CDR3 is TGTGCCAGCTCACCACCACGGACAGGGGACACCCGGGGCCCCTACACCTTC. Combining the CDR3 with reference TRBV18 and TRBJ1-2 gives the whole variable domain NAGVMQNPRHLVRRRGQEARLRCSPMKGHSHVYWYRQLPEEGLKFMVYLQKENIIDESGMPKERFSAEFPKEGPSILRIQQVVRGDSAAYFCASSPPRTGDTRGPYTFGSGTRLTVV.

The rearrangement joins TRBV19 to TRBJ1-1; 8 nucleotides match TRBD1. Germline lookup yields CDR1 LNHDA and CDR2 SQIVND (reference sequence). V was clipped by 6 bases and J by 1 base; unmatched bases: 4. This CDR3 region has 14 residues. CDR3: CASRRDRWNTEAFF. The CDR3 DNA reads TGTGCCAGTAGACGGGACAGGTGGAACACTGAAGCTTTCTTT.